At least ten counts were recorded for the clone carrying this T cell receptor beta chain. This sample was included in a study of spatial heterogeneity in lung cancer. TCRdb reanalysed the 5' RACE reads using MiXCR and keeps one entry per CDR3 protein. The sample holds about 92,000 distinct CDR3 sequences, less than 15% seen once. The sample's time point: sample taken at primary tumor resection. The study sequenced unsorted whole RNA from tumor, nontumor lung or frozen PBMC. Germline V CDR1 and CDR2: SGHTA, FQGNSA. Trimming removed 7 bases at V and 3 bases at J, with 15 bases between. The CDR3 totals 14 residues.

The receptor's source is a male donor with early-stage non-small cell lung cancer. The chain has TRBV7-2 and TRBJ2-5; unclear D gene. This specimen was PBMCs, taken at surgery. CDR3 protein: CASTYFRLEETQYF. DNA for the CDR3: TGTGCCAGCACCTACTTCAGACTGGAAGAGACCCAGTACTTC.